Presented here are 32 T cell receptor beta chains from one specimen sequenced in a study of T cells after yellow fever vaccination. TCRdb recomputed calls from the 5' RACE reads with MiXCR, one row per CDR3 protein. The profile shows some 350,000 distinct CDR3 sequences, 8.7% of them singletons. Sample: PBMCs, taken on the day of the first yellow fever vaccination. These receptor sequences come from a man aged 18 to 30 who received the YFV17D yellow fever vaccine.

This clonotype came up a few times. The chain uses TRBV12-3 or TRBV12-4 and TRBJ1-2; possible D gene TRBD1, 6 bases. With 6 bases removed from V and 4 bases from J, the gap between germline ends came to 12 bases. CDR3 size: 13 residues. CDR3 nucleotide sequence: TGTGCCAGCAGCCCCGGACAGATCTATGGCTACACCTTC. Its protein is CASSPGQIYGYTF.

The chain has TRBV25-1 and TRBJ1-2; the D gene is possibly TRBD1 (6 bases). V dropped 8 bases and J dropped 4 bases, with 14 bases sitting between them. The germline gives CDR1 MGHDK, CDR2 SYGVNS. The CDR3 has 13 amino acids. CDR3 sequence (DNA): TGTGCCAGCCTCCCAGGAGGGGGCTATGGCTACACCTTC. Translated, it gives CASLPGGGYGYTF.

The V gene is TRBV5-6, the J gene TRBJ2-7; D may be TRBD1 (6 bases). V shed 4 bases and J shed 3 bases, with 11 bases lying between them. Per germline, CDR1 SGHDT and CDR2 YYEEEE. The CDR3 length is 13 residues. For the CDR3, the DNA is TGTGCCAGCAGCCAGGGGATCGGCTACGAGCAGTACGTC. This gives the protein CASSQGIGYEQYV.

This clonotype was detected a few times. J is TRBJ2-7 and V is TRBV11-2; possibly TRBD1 or TRBD2 for D (5 bases each). Germline loops: CDR1 SGHAT, CDR2 FQNNGV. CDR3 size: 18 residues. Trimming left V 0 bases short and J 2 bases short, with 20 bases between. CDR3 residues: CASSLEGLGLPRAYEQYF. The CDR3 DNA sequence: TGTGCCAGCAGCTTAGAGGGGCTGGGGCTCCCGCGGGCCTACGAGCAGTACTTC.

This clonotype has a count of ten or more. The gene calls are TRBV7-2 and TRBJ2-7; D unclear. The germline V and J ends were trimmed by 1 base and 1 base, with 8 bases remaining between them. Looked up from germline, CDR1 is SGHTA and CDR2 is FQGNSA. This CDR3 is 14 amino acids long. The CDR3 DNA reads TGTGCCAGCAGCTTAGTTTGGGTATCCTACGAGCAGTACGTC. Its protein is CASSLVWVSYEQYV.

The rearrangement joins TRBV6-2 or TRBV6-3 to TRBJ1-5, with a weak D call TRBD1 (5 bases). This CDR3 has 17 residues. Trimming left V 5 bases short and J 4 bases short, with 21 bases between. Per germline, CDR1 MNHEY and CDR2 SVGEGT. CDR3 amino acids: CASSTFRDVIINQPQHF. The CDR3 DNA is TGTGCCAGCAGTACGTTCCGGGACGTCATAATAAATCAGCCCCAGCATTTT.

V gene TRBV4-1 combines with J gene TRBJ1-2; the D gene is possibly TRBD1 (5 bases). The CDR3 consists of 14 residues. The germline gives CDR1 MGHRA, CDR2 YSYEKL. The V gene lost 4 bases and the J gene lost 4 bases, with 13 bases spanning the gap. Written as DNA, the CDR3 is TGCGCCAGCAGCCTGGACACACAGGCCTATGGCTACACCTTC. It specifies CASSLDTQAYGYTF.

V is TRBV4-3 and J is TRBJ2-7; 7 positions match TRBD1. Trimming at V came to 6 bases and at J to 2 bases, leaving 10 bases not matched to a gene. The CDR3 length is 15 residues. Germline CDR1 LGHNA, CDR2 YSLEER. The DNA of the CDR3 is TGCGCCAGCAGTCAGCCGGGACAGCGACCCTACGAGCAGTACGTC. Protein: CASSQPGQRPYEQYV.

This chain joins TRBV5-4 and TRBJ2-2; TRBD2 matches 7 bases. The CDR3 runs to 13 residues. J lost 6 bases, V lost 4 bases, and 3 bases had no gene match. The germline V gene encodes CDR1 SGHNT and CDR2 YYREEE (reference sequence). CDR3 sequence (DNA): TGTGCCAGCAGCCCCGGGGGGTCCGGGGAGCTGTTTTTT. Residues: CASSPGGSGELFF.

To note about this clonotype: At one end, the junction sequence differs from germline, possibly due to a read error. This chain links TRBV7-9 with TRBJ2-5; D could derive from TRBD1 or TRBD2 (5 bases each). The CDR3 has 16 residues. Germline V CDR1 and CDR2: SEHNR, FQNEAQ (reference sequence). The CDR3 is CGSSLSWGPSRGTQYF. In DNA, the CDR3 is TGTGGCAGCAGCTTAAGTTGGGGACCCTCCCGAGGGACCCAGTACTTC.

This clonotype was counted ten times or more. This chain links TRBV4-3 with TRBJ2-3, with D perhaps being TRBD1 or TRBD2 (6 bases each). The germline gives CDR1 LGHNA, CDR2 YSLEER. CDR3 length: 16 residues. The V and J ends lost 1 base and 4 bases respectively, with 15 bases between them. This CDR3 is CASSQVSGARPDTQYF. Here the CDR3 DNA reads TGCGCCAGCAGCCAAGTATCGGGGGCGCGACCAGATACGCAGTATTTT.

The chain employs TRBV5-5 and TRBJ2-2, with D possibly TRBD2 on 6 matching bases. Per germline, CDR1 SGHKS and CDR2 YYEKEE (reference sequence). Trimming took 4 bases from V and 6 from J, leaving 13 bases between them. The CDR3 extends over 14 amino acids. CDR3 loop: CASSPSGGAGELFF. The CDR3 DNA reads TGTGCCAGCAGCCCTTCCGGGGGAGCCGGGGAGCTGTTTTTT.

At least ten counts were recorded for this clonotype. The gene calls are TRBV5-1 and TRBJ2-1; 10 bases are a match to TRBD1. This CDR3 has 15 amino acids. J was trimmed by 8 bases and V by 3 bases; bases with no gene match: 8. The germline V gene has CDR1 SGHRS and CDR2 YFSETQ. CDR3 protein: CASSYSGTGDYEQFF. The CDR3 DNA is TGCGCCAGCAGCTATTCCGGGACAGGGGATTATGAGCAGTTCTTC.

The chain joins TRBV5-4 to TRBJ1-1; D gene ambiguous. The CDR3 has 14 residues. The V end was cut by 4 bases, the J end by 1 base, with 11 bases between. CDR1 is SGHNT, CDR2 YYREEE, per germline (reference sequence). CDR3 in amino acids: CASSRGERNTEAFF. CDR3 DNA sequence: TGTGCCAGCAGCCGCGGAGAGAGGAACACTGAAGCTTTCTTT.

This clonotype was counted ten times or more. This chain joins TRBV4-3 and TRBJ1-5; D is ambiguous. V lost 0 bases and J 3 bases, leaving 9 bases between the germline ends. Germline lookup yields CDR1 LGHNA and CDR2 YSLEER. The CDR3 covers 15 residues. This chain's CDR3 is CASSQDRQNNQPQHF. The CDR3 nucleotides read TGCGCCAGCAGCCAAGATAGGCAGAACAATCAGCCCCAGCATTTT.

This clonotype has just a few counts. The chain links TRBV28 to TRBJ2-3, with 9 positions matching TRBD1. Germline V gene data show CDR1 as MDHEN and CDR2 as SYDVKM. J was trimmed by 4 bases and V by 6 bases; bases with no gene match: 11. The CDR3 extends over 16 amino acids. CDR3: CASSFMPGQGSDTQYF. The CDR3 DNA is TGTGCCAGCAGCTTCATGCCGGGACAGGGTTCAGATACGCAGTATTTT.

This clonotype was recorded a few times. This chain joins TRBV20-1 and TRBJ2-1, with a possible D match to TRBD2 (6 bases). The CDR3 contains 17 residues. The ends were cut back, 0 bases at V and 3 bases at J, with 18 bases in the middle. The V gene's germline CDR1 is DFQATT and CDR2 SNEGSKA (reference sequence). CDR3 bases: TGCAGTGCTAGAGATGGCGGGGTAAGCGGATTCTACAATGAGCAGTTCTTC. Translating it yields CSARDGGVSGFYNEQFF.

The chain joins TRBV12-3 or TRBV12-4 to TRBJ2-1; the D gene could be TRBD1 or TRBD2 (5 bases each). This CDR3 spans 15 amino acids. V lost 7 bases to trimming and J lost 5 bases, with 18 bases between them. In DNA form, the CDR3 reads TGTGCCAGCAATAGGCCGGGACGGCCGAACAATGAGCAGTTCTTC. This gives the protein CASNRPGRPNNEQFF.

To note about this clonotype: A much larger clone is a single base away; this may be a read error. The J gene is TRBJ2-1, the V gene TRBV6-2 or TRBV6-3; D call uncertain. The CDR3 runs 11 residues. Trimming stripped 4 bases from V and 6 bases from J, with 4 bases between. Per germline, CDR1 MNHEY and CDR2 SVGEGT. The CDR3 DNA sequence: TGTGCCAGCAGTTCTCCCAATGAGCAGTTCTTC. It translates to CASSSPNEQFF.

This clonotype was observed a few times. Written as DNA, the CDR3 is TGTGCCGCCTGGACGGGTGACACTGAAGCTTTCTTT. It encodes CAAWTGDTEAFF. The rearrangement joins TRBV2 to TRBJ1-1; D remains unclear. CDR3 length: 12 amino acids. Trimming took 11 bases from V and 3 from J, leaving 13 bases between them. CDR1 and CDR2 (germline): SNHLY, FYNNEI.

The chain recombines TRBV4-1 with TRBJ1-2, with 7 bases lining up with TRBD1. Losses at the gene ends were 7 bases for V and 8 bases for J; bases not matched to a gene: 10. There are 13 residues in the CDR3. The germline CDR1 and CDR2 sequences are MGHRA and YSYEKL. CDR3 sequence: CASKETGRWGYTF. DNA of the CDR3: TGCGCCAGCAAGGAGACAGGGAGATGGGGCTACACCTTC.

This rearrangement joins TRBV12-3 or TRBV12-4 to TRBJ1-5, with 7 bases that match TRBD1. This CDR3 comprises 14 residues. J was trimmed by 0 bases and V by 6 bases; bases with no gene match: 2. The chain's CDR3 is CASRGTDSNQPQHF. CDR3 DNA sequence: TGTGCCAGCAGGGGGACAGATAGCAATCAGCCCCAGCATTTT.

The chain links TRBV20-1 to TRBJ2-4; 9 positions agree with TRBD1. Unmatched junction bases numbered 13, after V lost 2 bases and J lost 8 bases. This CDR3 is 16 amino acids long. Germline V gene sequence: CDR1 DFQATT, CDR2 SNEGSKA (reference sequence). CDR3 in amino acids: CSARRDPGQGGHIQYF. DNA for the CDR3: TGCAGTGCTAGACGCGACCCGGGACAGGGTGGGCACATTCAGTACTTC.

This clonotype was detected a few times. The chain recombines TRBV12-3 or TRBV12-4 with TRBJ2-3; TRBD2 agrees at 10 bases. V trimming: 6 bases; J trimming: 6 bases; junction bases outside the gene matches: 6. This CDR3 region has 14 residues. The CDR3 DNA sequence: TGTGCCAGCAGGATAGCGGGGGGTGTTGATACGCAGTATTTT. As protein: CASRIAGGVDTQYF.

This chain links TRBV5-1 with TRBJ2-3, with no clear D. Germline V gives CDR1 SGHRS, CDR2 YFSETQ. The germline V and J ends were trimmed by 4 bases and 1 base, with 13 bases remaining between them. This CDR3 has 15 amino acids. The CDR3 DNA sequence: TGCGCCAGCAGCGTCGACCCATCGGGCACAGATACGCAGTATTTT. This translates into CASSVDPSGTDTQYF.

This clonotype was seen a handful of times. CDR3 in amino acids: CASSDGQGAKLHGYTF. CDR3 nucleotide sequence: TGTGCCAGCAGCGATGGACAGGGGGCAAAACTGCATGGCTACACCTTC. The gene calls are TRBV9 and TRBJ1-2; 11 bases are shared with TRBD1. Trimming took 3 bases from V and 6 from J; bases not matched to a gene: 10. Germline CDR1 SGDLS, CDR2 YYNGEE. The CDR3 has 16 amino acids. The full variable domain, in which reference TRBV9 and TRBJ1-2 provide the parts outside the CDR3, is DSGVTQTPKHLITATGQRVTLRCSPRSGDLSVYWYQQSLDQGLQFLIQYYNGEERAKGNILERFSAQQFPDLHSELNLSSLELGDSALYFCASSDGQGAKLHGYTFGSGTRLTVV.

The V and J genes are TRBV3-1 and TRBJ1-6, with D perhaps TRBD1 (5 bases). Between the trimmed V and J ends, which lost 0 bases and 7 bases, there was a span of 16 bases. The CDR3 is 17 amino acids. Looked up from germline, CDR1 is LGHDT and CDR2 is YNNKEL (reference sequence). DNA for the CDR3: TGTGCCAGCAGCCAAGATCCGGGGCTGAGACTGAATTCACCCCTCCACTTT. This encodes CASSQDPGLRLNSPLHF.

This clonotype was observed at least ten times. The V gene is TRBV29-1, the J gene TRBJ2-3; TRBD1 might be the D (6 bases). Trimming cost V 3 bases and J 2 bases, with 9 bases left between them. The CDR3 is 13 residues long. The V gene's germline CDR1 is SQVTM and CDR2 ANQGSEA. Written as DNA, the CDR3 is TGCAGCGTTGACAGGGGACCCACAGATACGCAGTATTTT. The encoded protein is CSVDRGPTDTQYF.

This clonotype showed up just a few times. The gene calls are TRBV20-1 and TRBJ1-2, with D unresolved. Germline-derived CDR1 and CDR2 are DFQATT and SNEGSKA (reference sequence). V lost 0 bases to trimming and J lost 5 bases, with 7 bases between them. This CDR3 is built from 12 residues. The CDR3 reads CSARDLQYGYTF. CDR3 DNA: TGCAGTGCTAGAGATCTGCAGTATGGCTACACCTTC.

This clonotype was counted between two and nine times. This rearrangement joins TRBV14 to TRBJ2-2; TRBD2 matches 10 bases. CDR1 SGHDN and CDR2 FVKESK come from the germline V gene. With V trimmed by 2 bases and J by 4 bases, 7 bases remained unmatched. The CDR3 covers 17 residues. DNA of the CDR3: TGTGCCAGCAGCCAATACCAGCGGGGGGGCCTCACCGGGGAGCTGTTTTTT. This sequence encodes CASSQYQRGGLTGELFF. Together with reference TRBV14 and TRBJ2-2, the CDR3 gives the full variable domain: EAGVTQFPSHSVIEKGQTVTLRCDPISGHDNLYWYRRVMGKEIKFLLHFVKESKQDESGMPNNRFLAERTGGTYSTLKVQPAELEDSGVYFCASSQYQRGGLTGELFFGEGSRLTVL.

The J gene is TRBJ2-5, the V gene TRBV11-1; TRBD1 aligns across 12 bases. The CDR3 consists of 18 residues. Unmatched junction bases numbered 15, after V lost 5 bases and J lost 5 bases. Germline V gene lookup returns CDR1 SGHAT and CDR2 FQDESV (reference sequence). CDR3 in amino acids: CASSGPSGTGGAWETQYF. The CDR3 coding sequence is TGTGCCAGCAGCGGCCCCTCCGGGACAGGGGGCGCGTGGGAGACCCAGTACTTC. The full variable domain, completed using reference TRBV11-1 and TRBJ2-5, is EAEVAQSPRYKITEKSQAVAFWCDPISGHATLYWYRQILGQGPELLVQFQDESVVDDSQLPKDRFSAERLKGVDSTLKIQPAELGDSAMYLCASSGPSGTGGAWETQYFGPGTRLLVL.

The rearrangement uses TRBV5-1 and TRBJ1-6; 9 bases align to TRBD1. Germline CDR1 reads SGHRS; CDR2 reads YFSETQ. The V segment lost 0 bases and the J segment 10 bases; nucleotides outside the gene matches: 5. The length of the CDR3 is 15 residues. The CDR3 is CASSLGTGAGSPLHF. The CDR3 nucleotides read TGCGCCAGCAGCTTGGGGACAGGGGCAGGATCACCCCTCCACTTT.